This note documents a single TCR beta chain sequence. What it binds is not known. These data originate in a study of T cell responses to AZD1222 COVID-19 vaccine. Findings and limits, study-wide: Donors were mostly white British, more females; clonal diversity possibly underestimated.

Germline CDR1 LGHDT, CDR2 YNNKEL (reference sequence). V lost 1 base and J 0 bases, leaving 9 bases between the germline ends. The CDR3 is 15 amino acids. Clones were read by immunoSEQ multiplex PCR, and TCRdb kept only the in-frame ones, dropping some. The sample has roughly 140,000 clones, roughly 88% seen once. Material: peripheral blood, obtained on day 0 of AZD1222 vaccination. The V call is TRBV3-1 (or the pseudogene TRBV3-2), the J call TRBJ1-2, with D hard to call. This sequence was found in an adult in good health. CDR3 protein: CASSQGPASNYGYTF. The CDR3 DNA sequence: TGTGCCAGCAGCCAAGGGCCAGCGTCTAACTATGGCTACACCTTC.